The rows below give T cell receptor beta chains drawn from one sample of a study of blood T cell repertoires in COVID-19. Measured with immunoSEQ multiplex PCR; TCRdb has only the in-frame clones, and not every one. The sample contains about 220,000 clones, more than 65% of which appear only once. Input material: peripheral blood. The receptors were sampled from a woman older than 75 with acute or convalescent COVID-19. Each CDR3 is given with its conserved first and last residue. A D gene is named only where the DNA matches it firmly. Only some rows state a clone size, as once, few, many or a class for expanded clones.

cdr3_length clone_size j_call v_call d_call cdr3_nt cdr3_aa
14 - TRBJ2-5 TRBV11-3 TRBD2 TGTGCCAGCAGTCTAGCGGGGGGGATGGAGACCCAGTACTTC CASSLAGGMETQYF
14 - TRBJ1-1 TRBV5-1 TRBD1 TGCGCCAGCGAGAGGGGGCCAACAAACACTGAAGCTTTCTTT CASERGPTNTEAFF
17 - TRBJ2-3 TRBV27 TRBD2 TGTGCCAGCAGTTCCCGACTAGCGGAAAGGGGGACAGATACGCAGTATTTT CASSSRLAERGTDTQYF
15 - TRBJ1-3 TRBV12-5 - TGTGCTAGTGGTTTGGCCCGTCCCTCTGGAAACACCATATATTTT CASGLARPSGNTIYF
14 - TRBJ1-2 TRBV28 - TGTGCCAGCACGGGACAAACCAAGGGCTATGGCTACACCTTC CASTGQTKGYGYTF
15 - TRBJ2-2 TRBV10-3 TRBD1 TGTGCCACACGCGCCGGGACAGGTAATCCCGGGGAGCTGTTTTTT CATRAGTGNPGELFF
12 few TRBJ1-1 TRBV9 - TGTGCCAGCAGTGGACAGAACACTGAAGCTTTCTTT CASSGQNTEAFF
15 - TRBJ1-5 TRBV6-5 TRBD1 TGTGCCAGCAGTTACTCGAAGGGGGCAAGTCAGCCCCAGCATTTT CASSYSKGASQPQHF
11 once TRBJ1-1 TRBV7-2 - TGTGCCAGCGGAGTGAACACTGAAGCTTTCTTT CASGVNTEAFF
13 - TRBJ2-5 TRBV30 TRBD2 TGTGCCTGGAGCGGCGGGGGGCGAGAGACCCAGTACTTC CAWSGGGRETQYF
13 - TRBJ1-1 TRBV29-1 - TGCAGCGTTGATAGGGGATTCGACACTGAAGCTTTCTTT CSVDRGFDTEAFF
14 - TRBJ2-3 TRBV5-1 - TGCGCCAGCAGCTTCTTTAGAGGTCTAGATACGCAGTATTTT CASSFFRGLDTQYF
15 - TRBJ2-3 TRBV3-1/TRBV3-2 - TGTGCCAGCAGCCACCCGGGGGGCCCGACAGATACGCAGTATTTT CASSHPGGPTDTQYF
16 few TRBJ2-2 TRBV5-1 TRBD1 TGCGCCAGCACCGATCAAGACAGGGATAACACCGGGGAGCTGTTTTTT CASTDQDRDNTGELFF
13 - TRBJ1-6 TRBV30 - TGTGCCTGGGGGACTGACTATAATTCACCCCTCCACTTT CAWGTDYNSPLHF
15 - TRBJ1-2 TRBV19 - TGTGCCAGTAGTACAAGCAGACAGGACCGTTATGGCTACACCTTC CASSTSRQDRYGYTF
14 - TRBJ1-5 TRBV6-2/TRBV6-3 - TGTGCCAGCAGTTCCGACAGGCCCCCTCAGCCCCAGCATTTT CASSSDRPPQPQHF
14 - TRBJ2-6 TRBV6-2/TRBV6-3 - TGTGCCAGCAGTCAGATCTCTGGGGCCAACGTCCTGACTTTC CASSQISGANVLTF
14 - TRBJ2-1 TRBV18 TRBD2 TGTGCCAGCTCACCGGGACTAGGGGGCAATGAGCAGTTCTTC CASSPGLGGNEQFF
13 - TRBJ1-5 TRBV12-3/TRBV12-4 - TGTGCCAGCAGTTTAGCGCGAAATCAGCCCCAGCATTTT CASSLARNQPQHF
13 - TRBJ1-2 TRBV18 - TGTGCCAGCTCACCAACGAGGGATAATGGCTACACCTTC CASSPTRDNGYTF
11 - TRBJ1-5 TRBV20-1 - TGCAGCGCGAGCGGGAATCAGCCCCAGCATTTT CSASGNQPQHF
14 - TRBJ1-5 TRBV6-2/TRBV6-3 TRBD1 TGTGCCAGCAGTCGGACAGGGGGGTATCAGCCCCAGCATTTT CASSRTGGYQPQHF
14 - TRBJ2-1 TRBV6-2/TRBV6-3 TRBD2 TGTGCCAGCAGCCCAGACGGACTAGCGAATGAGCAGTTCTTC CASSPDGLANEQFF
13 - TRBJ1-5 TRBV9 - TGTGCCAGCAGCCCCTCCCCGGATCAGCCCCAGCATTTT CASSPSPDQPQHF
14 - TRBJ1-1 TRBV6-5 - TGTGCCAGCAGTTACTCTCCGGGGGACACTGAAGCTTTCTTT CASSYSPGDTEAFF
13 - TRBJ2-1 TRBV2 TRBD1 TGTGCCAGCAGTCCGGACAGGAACAATGAGCAGTTCTTC CASSPDRNNEQFF
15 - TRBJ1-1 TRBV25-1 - TGTGCCAGCAGTGAATTTAAGGGGGTGAACACTGAAGCTTTCTTT CASSEFKGVNTEAFF
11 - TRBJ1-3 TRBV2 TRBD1 TGTGCCAGCAGCCGGGACAGCCGGTTGGATTTT CASSRDSRLDF
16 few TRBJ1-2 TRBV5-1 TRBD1 TGCGCCAGCAGCTTGAGAGGGGACAGGGGTTCGGATGGCTACACCTTC CASSLRGDRGSDGYTF
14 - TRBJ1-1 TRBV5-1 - TGCGCCAGCAGCTTGGATGGCAGAATGTCTGAAGCTTTCTTT CASSLDGRMSEAFF
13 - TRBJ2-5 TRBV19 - TGTGCCAGTAGTCAGGGGGGTGAGGAGACCCAGTACTTC CASSQGGEETQYF
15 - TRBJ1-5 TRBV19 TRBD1 TGTGCCAGTAGTATCCGGGACAGCAAAAATCAGCCCCAGCATTTT CASSIRDSKNQPQHF
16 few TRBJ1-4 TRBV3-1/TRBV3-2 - TGTGCCAGCAGCCACGGACTCACCGCGATGAATGAAAAACTGTTTTTT CASSHGLTAMNEKLFF
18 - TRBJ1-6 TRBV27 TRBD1 TGTGCCAGCAGTTCCCGACCACCGGCGACAGGGGTGAATTCACCCCTCCACTTT CASSSRPPATGVNSPLHF
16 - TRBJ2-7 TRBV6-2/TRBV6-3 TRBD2 TGTGCCAGCAGTTCGCTTGAGAGCGGGGGCCCCTACGAGCAGTACTTC CASSSLESGGPYEQYF
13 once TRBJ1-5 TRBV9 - TGTGCCAGCAGCTCCTTCTCCAATCAGCCCCAGCATTTT CASSSFSNQPQHF
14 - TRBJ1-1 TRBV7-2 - TGTGCCACCGGGAGGGAGTATGCGAACACTGAAGCTTTCTTT CATGREYANTEAFF
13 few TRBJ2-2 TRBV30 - TGTGCCTGGAGTAGAAGGGGCACCGGGGAGCTGTTTTTT CAWSRRGTGELFF
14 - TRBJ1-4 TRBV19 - TGTGCCAGTAGTTCGGGGGAACCGGATGAAAAACTGTTTTTT CASSSGEPDEKLFF
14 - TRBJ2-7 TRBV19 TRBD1 TGTGCCAGTAGTTTCAGACAGGGGGCGCGAGAGCAGTACTTC CASSFRQGAREQYF
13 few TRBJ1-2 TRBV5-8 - TGTGCCAGCAGCCCAGAAGGCAGGGCTGGCTACACCTTC CASSPEGRAGYTF
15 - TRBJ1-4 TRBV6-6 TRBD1 TGTGCCAGCAGGGGACAGGGGGAATTTAGTGGAAAACTGTTTTTT CASRGQGEFSGKLFF
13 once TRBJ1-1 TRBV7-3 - TGTGCCAGCAAAAGGCAGGGGACCACTGAAGCTTTCTTT CASKRQGTTEAFF
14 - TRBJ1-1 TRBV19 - TGTGCCAGTACCCCACAGGGTGGGAAGACTGAAGCTTTCTTT CASTPQGGKTEAFF
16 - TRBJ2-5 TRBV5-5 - TGTGCCAGCAGCTTGCTGGCAGGTGATATGCAAGAGACCCAGTACTTC CASSLLAGDMQETQYF
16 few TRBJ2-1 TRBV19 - TGTGCCAGTAGTATAGATCCAGGACTCCAGTACAATGAGCAGTTCTTC CASSIDPGLQYNEQFF
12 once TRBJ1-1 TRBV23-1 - TGCGCCAGCAGCCCACAGGCAGCTGAAGCTTTCTTT CASSPQAAEAFF
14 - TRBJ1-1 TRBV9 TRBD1 TGTGCCAGCAGCTCACGGACAGGGCAGACTGAAGCTTTCTTT CASSSRTGQTEAFF